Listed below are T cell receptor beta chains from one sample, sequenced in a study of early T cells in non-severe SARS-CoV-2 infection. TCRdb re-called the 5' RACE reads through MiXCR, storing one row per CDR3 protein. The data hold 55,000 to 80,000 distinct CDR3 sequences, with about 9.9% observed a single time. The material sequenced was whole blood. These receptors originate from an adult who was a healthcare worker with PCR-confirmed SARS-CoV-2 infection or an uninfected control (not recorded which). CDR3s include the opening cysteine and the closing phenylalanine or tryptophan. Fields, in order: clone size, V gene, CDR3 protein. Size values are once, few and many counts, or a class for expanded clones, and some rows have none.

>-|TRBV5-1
CASSLAAGFGYTF
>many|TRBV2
CASRPAGSDEQFF
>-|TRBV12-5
CASGGERAFSYEQYF
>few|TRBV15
CATSRGVETSTDTQYF
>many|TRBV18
CATSPGVNSPLHF
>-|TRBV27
CASSAGGTYEQYF
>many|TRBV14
CASSGGLAGANVLTF
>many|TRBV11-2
CASSLDRPAGNEQFF
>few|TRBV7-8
CASSWTSAFLGYNEQFF
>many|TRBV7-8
CASSEGQVYQPQHF
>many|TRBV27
CASSLGQALMNTEAFF
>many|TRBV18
CASSQEAHSNQPQHF
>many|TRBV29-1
CSVEPGGAFTGELFF
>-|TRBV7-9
CASSRGSGNTIYF
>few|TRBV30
CAWSVGRQNNYGYTF
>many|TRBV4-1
CASSQVDVGFNTGELFF
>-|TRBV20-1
CSALPTSGGSYEQYF
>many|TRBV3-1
CASSTLAYAEQFF
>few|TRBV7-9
CASSEVLAGKETQYF
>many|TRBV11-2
CASSLGLAGVAGANVLTF
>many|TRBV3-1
CASSHDRLPRNNEQFF
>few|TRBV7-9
CASSSPARASGYTF
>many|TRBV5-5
CASSFLASQETQYF
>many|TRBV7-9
CASSRGTSGQETQYF
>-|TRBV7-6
CASSSLPGRGFGDNEQFF
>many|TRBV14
CASSNRHSNTGELFF
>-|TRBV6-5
CALRDPNTGELFF
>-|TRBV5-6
CASSFGQAGNTIYF
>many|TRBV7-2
CASSPRRSSYNSPLHF
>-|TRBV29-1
CSVEETQYF
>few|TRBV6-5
CASSYRFGAGEKLFF
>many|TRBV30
CAWSVRQGGEAFF
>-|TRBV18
CASSPQGLAGTYGQYF
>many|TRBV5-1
CASSLGGPPSTDTQYF
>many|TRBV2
CASSEAGYEQFF
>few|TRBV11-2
CASSPLGYSSYEQYF
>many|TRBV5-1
CASSWEQGLSRTDTQYF
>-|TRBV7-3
CASSATGNPNTGELFF
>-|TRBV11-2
CASSLESGTYEQYF
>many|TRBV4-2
CASSREALPQETQYF
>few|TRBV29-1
CSVGHGQETQYF
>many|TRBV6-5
CASSYEGGTEAFF
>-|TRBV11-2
CASSGIGAYNTDTQYF
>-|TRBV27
CASSFAGALYNEQFF
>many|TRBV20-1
CSASMSGQGVNTQYF
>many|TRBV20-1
CSAIRGSSSYEQYF
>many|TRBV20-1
CSARDRLAGGPNVMGTQYF
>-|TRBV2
CASSGVGYSEQYF
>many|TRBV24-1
CATSDPSSEHTGELFF
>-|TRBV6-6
CASSDSNEQFF
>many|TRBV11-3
CASSLARTSAYNEQFF
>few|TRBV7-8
CASSFLGEPYNEQFF
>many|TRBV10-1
CASSVHGEWGSGANVLTF
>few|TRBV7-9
CASTPPSGVREAYNEQFF
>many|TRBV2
CASSAYEGAAEAFF